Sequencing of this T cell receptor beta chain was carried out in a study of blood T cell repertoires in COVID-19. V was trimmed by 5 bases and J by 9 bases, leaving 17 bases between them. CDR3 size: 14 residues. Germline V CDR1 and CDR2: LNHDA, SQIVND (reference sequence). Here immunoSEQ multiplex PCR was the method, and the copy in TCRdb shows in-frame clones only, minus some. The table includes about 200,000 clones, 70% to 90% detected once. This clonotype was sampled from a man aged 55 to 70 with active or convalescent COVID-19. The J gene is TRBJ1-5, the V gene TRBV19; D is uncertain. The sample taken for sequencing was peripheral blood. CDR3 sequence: CASSERTGIGPQHF. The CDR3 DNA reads TGTGCCAGTAGTGAAAGGACCGGGATTGGGCCCCAGCATTTT.